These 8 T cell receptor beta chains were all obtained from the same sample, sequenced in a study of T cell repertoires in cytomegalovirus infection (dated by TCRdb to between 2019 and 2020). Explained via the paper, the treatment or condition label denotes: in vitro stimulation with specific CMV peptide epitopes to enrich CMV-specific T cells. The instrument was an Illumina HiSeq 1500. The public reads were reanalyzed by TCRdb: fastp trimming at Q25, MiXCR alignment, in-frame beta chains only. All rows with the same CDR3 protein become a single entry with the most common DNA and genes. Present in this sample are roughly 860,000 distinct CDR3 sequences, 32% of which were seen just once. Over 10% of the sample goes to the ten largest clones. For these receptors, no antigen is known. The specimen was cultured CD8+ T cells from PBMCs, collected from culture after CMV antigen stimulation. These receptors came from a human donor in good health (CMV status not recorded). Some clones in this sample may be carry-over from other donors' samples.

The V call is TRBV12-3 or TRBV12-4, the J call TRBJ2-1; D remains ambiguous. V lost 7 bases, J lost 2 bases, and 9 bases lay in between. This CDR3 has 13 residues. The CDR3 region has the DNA TGTGCCAGCACCCCTGGACCCTACAATGAGCAGTTCTTC. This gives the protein CASTPGPYNEQFF.

In nucleotides, the CDR3 is TGTGCCAGCAGCTTTGGGACAGGGGCAATTTACGAGCAGTACTTC. Protein: CASSFGTGAIYEQYF. This chain connects TRBV11-2 to TRBJ2-7; 10 bases align to TRBD1. This CDR3 is built from 15 residues. V dropped 3 bases and J dropped 4; count of bases not matched to a gene: 6. Germline lookup yields CDR1 SGHAT and CDR2 FQNNGV.

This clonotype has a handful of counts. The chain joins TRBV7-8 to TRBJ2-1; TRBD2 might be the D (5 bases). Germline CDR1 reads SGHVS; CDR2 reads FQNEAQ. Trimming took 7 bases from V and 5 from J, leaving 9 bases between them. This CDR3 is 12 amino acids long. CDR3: CASTIGDNEQFF. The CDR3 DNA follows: TGTGCCAGCACCATCGGGGACAATGAGCAGTTCTTC.

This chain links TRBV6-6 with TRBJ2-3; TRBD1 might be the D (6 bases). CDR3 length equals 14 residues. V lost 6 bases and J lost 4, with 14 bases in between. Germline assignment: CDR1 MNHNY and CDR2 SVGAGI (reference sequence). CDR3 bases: TGTGCCAGCAGCCTTACAGGGATCCCAGATACGCAGTATTTT. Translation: CASSLTGIPDTQYF.

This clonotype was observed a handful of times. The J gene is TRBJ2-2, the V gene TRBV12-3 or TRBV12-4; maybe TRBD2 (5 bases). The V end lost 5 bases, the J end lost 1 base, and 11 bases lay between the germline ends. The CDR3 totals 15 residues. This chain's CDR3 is CASSQIGLNTGELFF. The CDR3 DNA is TGTGCCAGCAGTCAAATCGGACTGAACACCGGGGAGCTGTTTTTT.

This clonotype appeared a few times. The CDR3 nucleotides are TGTGCCAGCAGTCCCGGACCATACTACGAGCAGTACGTC. It yields the protein CASSPGPYYEQYV. The chain joins TRBV6-2 or TRBV6-3 to TRBJ2-7; D remains ambiguous. Germline-derived CDR1 and CDR2 are MNHEY and SVGEGT. Deletions cut 5 bases from V and 3 bases from J, with 11 bases between. This CDR3 is 13 amino acids long.

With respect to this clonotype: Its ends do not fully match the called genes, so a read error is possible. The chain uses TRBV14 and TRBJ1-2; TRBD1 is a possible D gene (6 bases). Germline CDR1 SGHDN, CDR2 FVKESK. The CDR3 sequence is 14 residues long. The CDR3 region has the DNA TGTGTCAGCAGCCAAGATTCGGACAGCTATGGCTACACCTTC. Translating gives CVSSQDSDSYGYTF.

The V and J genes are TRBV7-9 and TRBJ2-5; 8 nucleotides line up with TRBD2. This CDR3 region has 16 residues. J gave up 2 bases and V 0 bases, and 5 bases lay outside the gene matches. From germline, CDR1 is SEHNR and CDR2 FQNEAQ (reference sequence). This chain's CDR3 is CASSLAAAGVQETQYF. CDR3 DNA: TGTGCCAGCAGCTTAGCCGCAGCGGGGGTTCAAGAGACCCAGTACTTC.